This TCR beta chain was recorded in a study of T cell repertoires in cytomegalovirus infection (dated by TCRdb to between 2018 and 2020). Looking at the study overall: Donor HLA type was relevant to the analysis, because carriage of CMV infection together with the matching HLA type was indicated by public TCR beta signatures. The paper's findings and limits, for the study overall: The ex vivo response was dominated by HLA-C-restricted CMV-specific TCR beta clonotypes, which also provided the single most frequent clonotype in two of eight donors. Cumulative frequency of public TCR beta family members discriminated carriers of CMV infection plus the relevant HLA type in this cohort and an independent approximately 350-donor cohort.

A distance of 15 bases separates the germline ends of V and J, which lose 2 bases and 5 bases respectively. In the germline V gene, CDR1 corresponds to MNHEY and CDR2 to SVGEGT. The cysteine opens and the phenylalanine closes a CDR3 of 15 amino acids. Only the CDR3 region is kept as DNA, spanning 45 bases read in frame from base 1. This clonotype has at least ten counts. Its specific antigen is unknown. No quality values exist for individual bases; no much larger clone is one base distant. The run used an Illumina HiSeq 1500. TCRdb passed the public sequencing reads through fastp at Q25 and MiXCR, retaining productive beta sequences. Entries are consolidated by CDR3 protein sequence, retaining the most common genes and DNA. The sample has 200,000 to 250,000 distinct CDR3 sequences on record, around 6.2% of them singletons. The ten largest make up about 6% of the sample.

This receptor was taken from a human donor in good health (CMV status not recorded). Some clones in this sample may be carry-over from other donors' samples. The sample was PBMCs. The chain employs TRBV6-2 or TRBV6-3 and TRBJ2-5; the D gene could be TRBD1 or TRBD2, each one agreeing over 5 bases. At the DNA level, the sequence is TGTGCCAGCAGTTACGGGGGACCGACTTTGGAGACCCAGTACTTC. This encodes CASSYGGPTLETQYF.